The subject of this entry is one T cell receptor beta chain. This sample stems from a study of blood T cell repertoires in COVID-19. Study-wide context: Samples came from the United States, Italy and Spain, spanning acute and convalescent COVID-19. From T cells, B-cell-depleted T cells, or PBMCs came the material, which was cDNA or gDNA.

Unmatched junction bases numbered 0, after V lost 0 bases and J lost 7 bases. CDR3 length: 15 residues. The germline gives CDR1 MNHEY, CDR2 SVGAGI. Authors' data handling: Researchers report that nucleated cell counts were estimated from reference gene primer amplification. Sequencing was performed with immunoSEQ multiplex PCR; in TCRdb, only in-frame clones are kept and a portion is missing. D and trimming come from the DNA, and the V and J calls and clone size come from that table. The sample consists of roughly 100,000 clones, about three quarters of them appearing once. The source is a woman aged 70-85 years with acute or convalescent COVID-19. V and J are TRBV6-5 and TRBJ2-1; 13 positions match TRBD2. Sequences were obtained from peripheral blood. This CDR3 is CASSYSGLAGNEQFF. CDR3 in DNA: TGTGCCAGCAGTTACTCGGGACTAGCGGGGAATGAGCAGTTCTTC.